This T cell receptor beta chain was sequenced during a study of CD8+ T cells in alopecia areata. Noted treatment: oral pan-JAK inhibitor, 5-10 mg twice daily. Patients with alopecia areata provided lesional scalp punch biopsies as well as peripheral blood. Sorting of PBMCs yielded the CD4+ and CD8+ T cells. Trimming stripped 11 bases from V and 2 bases from J, with 15 bases between. This CDR3 contains 13 residues. In germline, CDR1 is ENHRY, CDR2 SYGVKD. Findings of the study overall: Scalp clonality, together with expanded CD8+ clones among the top 100, fell significantly with tofacitinib. With patients, TCR sharing proved less clear than in mice, a difference possibly related to HLA.

Extracted RNA was reverse transcribed into cDNA, the sequencing template. Generated by immunoSEQ multiplex PCR, the TCRdb table keeps only in-frame clones and is missing some. Of around 180,000 clones in the sample, approximately 57% were seen once. Comment on this clone: The antigen remains unidentified.

Here the sequenced sample was CD4+ T cells sorted from blood, taken at week 24, from a patient treated with tofacitinib. The clonotype originates from a human donor with alopecia areata. The chain is built from TRBV10-3 and TRBJ1-1; D uncertain. For the CDR3, the DNA is TGTGCCGCAAGCCGGGAGGGTAACACTGAAGCTTTCTTT. Protein sequence: CAASREGNTEAFF.